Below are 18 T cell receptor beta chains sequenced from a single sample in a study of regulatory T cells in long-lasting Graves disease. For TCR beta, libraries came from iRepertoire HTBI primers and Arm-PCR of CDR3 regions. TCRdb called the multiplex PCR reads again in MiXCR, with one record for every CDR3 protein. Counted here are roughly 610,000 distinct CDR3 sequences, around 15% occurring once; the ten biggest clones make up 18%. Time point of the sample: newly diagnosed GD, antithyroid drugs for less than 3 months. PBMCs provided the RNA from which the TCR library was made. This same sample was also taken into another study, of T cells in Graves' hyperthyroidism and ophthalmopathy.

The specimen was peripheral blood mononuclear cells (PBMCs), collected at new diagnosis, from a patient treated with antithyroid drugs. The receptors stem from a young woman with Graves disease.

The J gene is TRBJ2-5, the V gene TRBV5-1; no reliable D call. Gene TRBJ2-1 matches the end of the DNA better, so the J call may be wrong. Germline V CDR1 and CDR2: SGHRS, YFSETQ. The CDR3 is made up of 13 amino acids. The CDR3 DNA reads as TGCGCCAGCAGCTTGCCCGGATCCGGCGAGCAGTTCTTC. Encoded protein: CASSLPGSGEQFF.

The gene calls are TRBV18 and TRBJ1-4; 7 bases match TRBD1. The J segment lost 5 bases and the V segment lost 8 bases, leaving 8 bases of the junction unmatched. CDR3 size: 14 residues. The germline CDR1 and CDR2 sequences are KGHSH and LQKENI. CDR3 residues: CASGPGQPNEKLFF. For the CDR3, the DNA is TGTGCCAGCGGCCCGGGACAGCCCAATGAAAAACTGTTTTTT.

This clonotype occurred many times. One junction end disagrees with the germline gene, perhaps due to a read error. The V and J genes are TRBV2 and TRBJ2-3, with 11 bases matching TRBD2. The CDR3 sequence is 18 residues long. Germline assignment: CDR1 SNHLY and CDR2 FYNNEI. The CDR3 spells CANSGPGLADLLTDTQYF. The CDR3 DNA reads TGTGCCAACAGTGGCCCGGGACTAGCGGACCTCCTTACAGATACGCAGTATTTT.

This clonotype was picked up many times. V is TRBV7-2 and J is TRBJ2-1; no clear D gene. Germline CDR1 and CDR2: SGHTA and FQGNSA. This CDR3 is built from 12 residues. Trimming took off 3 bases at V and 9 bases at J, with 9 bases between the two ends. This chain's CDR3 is CASSFMDAEQFF. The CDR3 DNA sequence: TGTGCCAGCAGCTTTATGGACGCTGAGCAGTTCTTC.

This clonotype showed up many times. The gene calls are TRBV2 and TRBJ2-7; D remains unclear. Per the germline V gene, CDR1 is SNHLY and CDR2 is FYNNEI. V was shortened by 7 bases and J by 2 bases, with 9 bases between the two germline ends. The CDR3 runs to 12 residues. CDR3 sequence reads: CASKGSPYEQYF. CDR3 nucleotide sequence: TGTGCCAGCAAGGGCAGCCCCTACGAGCAGTACTTC. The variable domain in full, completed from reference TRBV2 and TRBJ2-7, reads EPEVTQTPSHQVTQMGQEVILRCVPISNHLYFYWYRQILGQKVEFLVSFYNNEISEKSEIFDDQFSVERPDGSNFTLKIRSTKLEDSAMYFCASKGSPYEQYFGPGTRLTVT.

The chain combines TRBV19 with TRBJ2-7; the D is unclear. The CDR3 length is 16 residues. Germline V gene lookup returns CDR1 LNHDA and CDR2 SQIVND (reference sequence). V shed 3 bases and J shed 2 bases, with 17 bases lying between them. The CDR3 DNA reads TGTGCCAGTAGTATGTCTGGCCCCAACAAGGCCTACGAGCAGTACTTC. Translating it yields CASSMSGPNKAYEQYF.

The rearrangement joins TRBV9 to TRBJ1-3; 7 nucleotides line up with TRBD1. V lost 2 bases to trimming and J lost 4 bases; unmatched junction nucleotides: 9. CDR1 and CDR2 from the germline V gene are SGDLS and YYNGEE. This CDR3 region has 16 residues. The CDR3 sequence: CASSVETGIGGNTIYF. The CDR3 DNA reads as TGTGCCAGCAGCGTGGAGACAGGGATTGGCGGAAACACCATATATTTT.

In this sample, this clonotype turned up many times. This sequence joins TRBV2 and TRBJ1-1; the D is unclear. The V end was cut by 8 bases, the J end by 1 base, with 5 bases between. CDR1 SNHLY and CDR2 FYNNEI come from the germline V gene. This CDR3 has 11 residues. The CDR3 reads CASSANTEAFF. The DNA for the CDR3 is TGTGCCAGCTCAGCGAACACTGAAGCTTTCTTT.

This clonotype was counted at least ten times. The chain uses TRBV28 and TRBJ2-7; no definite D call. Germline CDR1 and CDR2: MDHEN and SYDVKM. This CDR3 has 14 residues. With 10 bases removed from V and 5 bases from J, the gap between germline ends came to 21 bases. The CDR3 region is CATLLPNRANEQYF. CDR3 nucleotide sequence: TGTGCCACCCTTCTACCAAATCGAGCCAACGAGCAGTACTTC.

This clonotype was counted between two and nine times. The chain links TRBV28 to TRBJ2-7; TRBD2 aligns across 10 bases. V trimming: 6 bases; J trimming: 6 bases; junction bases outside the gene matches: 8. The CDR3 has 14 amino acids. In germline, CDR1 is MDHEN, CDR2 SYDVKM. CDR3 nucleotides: TGTGCCAGCAGGACCAGCGGGAGGGCCCCCGAGCAGTACTTC. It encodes CASRTSGRAPEQYF.

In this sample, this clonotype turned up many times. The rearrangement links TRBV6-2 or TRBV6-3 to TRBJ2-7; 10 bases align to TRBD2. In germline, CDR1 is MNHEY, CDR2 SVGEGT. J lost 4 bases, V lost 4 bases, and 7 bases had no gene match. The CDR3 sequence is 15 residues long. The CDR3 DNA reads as TGTGCCAGCAGTTTCCCTATAGCGGGAGGATACGAGCAGTACTTC. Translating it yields CASSFPIAGGYEQYF.

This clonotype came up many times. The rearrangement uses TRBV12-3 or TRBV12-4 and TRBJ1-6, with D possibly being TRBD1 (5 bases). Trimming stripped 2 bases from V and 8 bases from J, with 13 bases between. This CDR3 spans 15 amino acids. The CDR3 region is CASSLSGRMDSPLHF. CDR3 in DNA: TGTGCCAGCAGTTTATCAGGGAGGATGGATTCACCCCTCCACTTT.

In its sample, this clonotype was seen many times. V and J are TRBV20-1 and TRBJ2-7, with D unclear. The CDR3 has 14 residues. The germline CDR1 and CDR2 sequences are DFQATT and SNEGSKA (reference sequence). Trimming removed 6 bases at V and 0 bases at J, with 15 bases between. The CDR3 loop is CSATDPAASYEQYF. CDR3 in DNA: TGCAGTGCCACGGATCCGGCAGCCTCCTACGAGCAGTACTTC.

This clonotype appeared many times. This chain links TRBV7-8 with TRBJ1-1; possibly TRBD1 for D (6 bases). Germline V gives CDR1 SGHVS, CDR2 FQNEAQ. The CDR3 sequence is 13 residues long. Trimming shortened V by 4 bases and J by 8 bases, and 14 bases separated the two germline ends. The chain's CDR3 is CASSSNRAREAFF. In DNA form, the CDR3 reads TGTGCCAGCAGCTCAAACAGGGCGAGGGAAGCTTTCTTT.

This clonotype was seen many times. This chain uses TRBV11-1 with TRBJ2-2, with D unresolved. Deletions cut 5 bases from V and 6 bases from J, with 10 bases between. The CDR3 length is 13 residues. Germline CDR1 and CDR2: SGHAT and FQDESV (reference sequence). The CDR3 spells CASSPPNPGELFF. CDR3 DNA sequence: TGTGCCAGCAGCCCACCAAACCCCGGGGAGCTGTTTTTT. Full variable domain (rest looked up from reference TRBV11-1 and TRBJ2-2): EAEVAQSPRYKITEKSQAVAFWCDPISGHATLYWYRQILGQGPELLVQFQDESVVDDSQLPKDRFSAERLKGVDSTLKIQPAELGDSAMYLCASSPPNPGELFFGEGSRLTVL.

This CDR3 is CASSSLMGLTGELFF. Here the CDR3 DNA reads TGTGCCAGCAGCTCTTTAATGGGGCTCACCGGGGAGCTGTTTTTT. The gene calls are TRBV5-8 and TRBJ2-2, with D possibly being TRBD1 (5 bases). There are 15 residues in the CDR3. In germline, CDR1 is SGHTS, CDR2 YDEGEE. Trimming stripped 3 bases from V and 4 bases from J, with 13 bases between.

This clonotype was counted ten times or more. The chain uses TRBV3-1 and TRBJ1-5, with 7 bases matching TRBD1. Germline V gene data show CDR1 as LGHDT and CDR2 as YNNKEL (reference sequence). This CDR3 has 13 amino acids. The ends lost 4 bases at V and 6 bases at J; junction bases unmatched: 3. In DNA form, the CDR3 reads TGTGCCAGCAGCCCCCGGACAGGTCAGCCCCAGCATTTT. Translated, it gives CASSPRTGQPQHF.

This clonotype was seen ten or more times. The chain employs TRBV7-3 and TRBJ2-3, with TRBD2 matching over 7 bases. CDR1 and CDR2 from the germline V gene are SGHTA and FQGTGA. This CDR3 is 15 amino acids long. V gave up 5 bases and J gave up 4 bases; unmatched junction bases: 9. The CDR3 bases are TGTGCCAGCAGCACCGTCCTGGCGGGGGCAGATACGCAGTATTTT. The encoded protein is CASSTVLAGADTQYF.